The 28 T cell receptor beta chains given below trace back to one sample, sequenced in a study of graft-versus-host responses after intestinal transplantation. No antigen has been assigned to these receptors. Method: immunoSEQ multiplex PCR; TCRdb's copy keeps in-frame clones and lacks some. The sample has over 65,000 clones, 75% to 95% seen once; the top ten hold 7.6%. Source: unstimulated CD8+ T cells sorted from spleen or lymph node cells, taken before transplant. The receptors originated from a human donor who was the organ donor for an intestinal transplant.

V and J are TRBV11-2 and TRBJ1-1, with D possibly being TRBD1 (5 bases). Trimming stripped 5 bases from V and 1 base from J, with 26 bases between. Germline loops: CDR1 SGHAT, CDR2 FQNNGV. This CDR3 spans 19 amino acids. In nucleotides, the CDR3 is TGTGCCAGCAGCGCGAGGGTGGAGGGGTTCGTTACGTGGAACACTGAAGCTTTCTTT. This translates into CASSARVEGFVTWNTEAFF.

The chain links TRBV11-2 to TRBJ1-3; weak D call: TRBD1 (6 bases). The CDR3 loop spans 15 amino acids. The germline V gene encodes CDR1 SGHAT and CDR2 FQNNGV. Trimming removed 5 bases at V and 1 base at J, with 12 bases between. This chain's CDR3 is CASSETGRSGNTIYF. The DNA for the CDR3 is TGTGCCAGCAGCGAAACAGGGCGGTCTGGAAACACCATATATTTT.

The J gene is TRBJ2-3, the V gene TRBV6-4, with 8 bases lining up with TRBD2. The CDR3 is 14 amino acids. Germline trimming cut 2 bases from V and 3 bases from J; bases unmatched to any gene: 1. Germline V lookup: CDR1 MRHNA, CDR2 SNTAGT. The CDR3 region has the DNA TGTGCCAGCAGTGACGGCGGGGGGACAGATACGCAGTATTTT. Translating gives CASSDGGGTDTQYF.

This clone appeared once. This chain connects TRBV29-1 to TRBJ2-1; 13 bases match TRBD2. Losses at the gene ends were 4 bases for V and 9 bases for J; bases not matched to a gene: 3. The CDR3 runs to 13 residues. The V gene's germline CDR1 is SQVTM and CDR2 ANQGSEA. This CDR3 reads CSVGTSGSGEQFF. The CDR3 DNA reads TGCAGCGTTGGGACTAGCGGGAGTGGTGAGCAGTTCTTC.

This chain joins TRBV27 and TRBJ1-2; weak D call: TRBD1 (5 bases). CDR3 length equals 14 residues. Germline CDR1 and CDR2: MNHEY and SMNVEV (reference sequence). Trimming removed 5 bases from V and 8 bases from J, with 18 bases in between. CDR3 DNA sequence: TGTGCCAGCAGTATCTCTTCTGGGGGGGAAGGCTACACCTTC. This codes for CASSISSGGEGYTF.

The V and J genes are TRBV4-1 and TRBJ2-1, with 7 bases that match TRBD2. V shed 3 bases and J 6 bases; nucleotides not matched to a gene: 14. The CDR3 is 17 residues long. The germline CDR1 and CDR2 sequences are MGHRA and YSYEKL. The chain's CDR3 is CASSQVPGLRKINEQFF. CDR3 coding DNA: TGCGCCAGCAGCCAGGTACCGGGACTACGGAAAATCAATGAGCAGTTCTTC.

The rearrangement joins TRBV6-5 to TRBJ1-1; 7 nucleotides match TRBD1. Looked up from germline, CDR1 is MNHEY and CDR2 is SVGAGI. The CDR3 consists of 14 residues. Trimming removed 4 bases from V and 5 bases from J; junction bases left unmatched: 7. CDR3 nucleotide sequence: TGTGCCAGCAGTTCCATAACAGGGGTTACTGAAGCTTTCTTT. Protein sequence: CASSSITGVTEAFF.

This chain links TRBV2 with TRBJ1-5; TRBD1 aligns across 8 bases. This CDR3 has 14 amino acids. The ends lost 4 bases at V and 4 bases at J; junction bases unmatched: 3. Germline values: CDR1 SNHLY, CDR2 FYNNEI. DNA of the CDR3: TGTGCCAGCAGTGGGGGACAGGCTAATCAGCCCCAGCATTTT. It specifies CASSGGQANQPQHF.

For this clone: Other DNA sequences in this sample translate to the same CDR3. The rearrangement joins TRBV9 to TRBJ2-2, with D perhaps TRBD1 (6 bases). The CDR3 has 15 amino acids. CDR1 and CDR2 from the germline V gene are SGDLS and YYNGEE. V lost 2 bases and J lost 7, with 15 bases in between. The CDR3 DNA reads TGTGCCAGCAGCGTCGCCAGGGGTCGGGGCGGGGAGCTGTTTTTT. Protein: CASSVARGRGGELFF.

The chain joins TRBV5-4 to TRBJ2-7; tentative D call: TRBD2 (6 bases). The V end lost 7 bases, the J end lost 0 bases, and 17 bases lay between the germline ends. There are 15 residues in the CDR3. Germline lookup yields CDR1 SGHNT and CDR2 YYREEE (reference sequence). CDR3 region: CASGQRERFSYEQYF. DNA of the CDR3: TGTGCCAGCGGCCAACGGGAGCGGTTCTCCTACGAGCAGTACTTC. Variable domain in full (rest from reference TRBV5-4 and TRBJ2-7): ETGVTQSPTHLIKTRGQQVTLRCSSQSGHNTVSWYQQALGQGPQFIFQYYREEENGRGNFPPRFSGLQFPNYSSELNVNALELDDSALYLCASGQRERFSYEQYFGPGTRLTVT.

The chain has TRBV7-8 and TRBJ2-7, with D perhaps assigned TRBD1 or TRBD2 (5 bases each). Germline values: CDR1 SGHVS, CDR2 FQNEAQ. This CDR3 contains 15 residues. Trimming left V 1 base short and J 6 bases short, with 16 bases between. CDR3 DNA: TGTGCCAGCAGCTTAGACGGGGCGGGCCCCGCCGAGCAGTACTTC. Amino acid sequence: CASSLDGAGPAEQYF.

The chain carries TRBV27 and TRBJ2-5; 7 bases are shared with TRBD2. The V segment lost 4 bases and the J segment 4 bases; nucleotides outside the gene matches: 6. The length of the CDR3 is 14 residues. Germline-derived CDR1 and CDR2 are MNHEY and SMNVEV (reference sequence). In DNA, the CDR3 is TGTGCCAGCAGTTCCTCGGGGGGTGGAGAGACCCAGTACTTC. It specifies CASSSSGGGETQYF.

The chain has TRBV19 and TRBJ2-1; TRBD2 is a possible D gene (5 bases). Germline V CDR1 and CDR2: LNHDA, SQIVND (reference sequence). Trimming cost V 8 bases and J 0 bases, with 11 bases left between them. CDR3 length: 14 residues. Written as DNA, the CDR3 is TGTGCCAGTGATCCGGGATCCTCCTACAATGAGCAGTTCTTC. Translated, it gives CASDPGSSYNEQFF.

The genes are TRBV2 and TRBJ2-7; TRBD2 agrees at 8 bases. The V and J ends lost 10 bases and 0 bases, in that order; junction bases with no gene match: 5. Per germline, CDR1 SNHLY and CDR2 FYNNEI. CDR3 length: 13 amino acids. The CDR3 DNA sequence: TGTGCCACCCGAGCGGGAGACTCCTACGAGCAGTACTTC. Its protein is CATRAGDSYEQYF.

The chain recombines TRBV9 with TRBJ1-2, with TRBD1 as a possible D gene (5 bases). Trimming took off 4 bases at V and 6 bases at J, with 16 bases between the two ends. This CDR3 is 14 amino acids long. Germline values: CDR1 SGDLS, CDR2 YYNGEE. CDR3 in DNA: TGTGCCAGCAGCCTCCGAGGGACTGCCCATGGCTACACCTTC. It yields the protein CASSLRGTAHGYTF.

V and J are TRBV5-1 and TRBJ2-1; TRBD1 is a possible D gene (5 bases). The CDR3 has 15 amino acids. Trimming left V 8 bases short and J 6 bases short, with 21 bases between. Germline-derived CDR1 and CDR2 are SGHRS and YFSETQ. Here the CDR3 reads CASFSQGARLNEQFF. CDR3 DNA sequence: TGCGCCAGTTTCTCCCAGGGCGCGCGTCTCAATGAGCAGTTCTTC.

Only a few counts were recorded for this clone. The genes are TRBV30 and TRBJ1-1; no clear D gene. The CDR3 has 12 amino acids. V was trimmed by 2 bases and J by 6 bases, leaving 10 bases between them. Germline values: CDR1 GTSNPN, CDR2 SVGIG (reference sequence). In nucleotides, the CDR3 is TGTGCCTGGAGTTTGGGGTGGCCTGAAGCTTTCTTT. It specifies CAWSLGWPEAFF.

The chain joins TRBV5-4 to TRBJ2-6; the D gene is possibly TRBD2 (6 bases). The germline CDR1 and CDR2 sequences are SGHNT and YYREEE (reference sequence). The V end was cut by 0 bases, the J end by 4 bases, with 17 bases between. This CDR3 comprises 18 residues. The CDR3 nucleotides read TGTGCCAGCAGCTTGGGTCCGTCGGGAGTGGCGGGGGCCAACGTCCTGACTTTC. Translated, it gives CASSLGPSGVAGANVLTF.

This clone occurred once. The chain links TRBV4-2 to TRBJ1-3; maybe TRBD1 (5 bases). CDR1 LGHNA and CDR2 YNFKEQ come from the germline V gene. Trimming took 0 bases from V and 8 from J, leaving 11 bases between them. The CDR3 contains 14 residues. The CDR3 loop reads CASSQETRGDTIYF. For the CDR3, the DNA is TGTGCCAGCAGCCAAGAGACGAGGGGAGACACCATATATTTT.

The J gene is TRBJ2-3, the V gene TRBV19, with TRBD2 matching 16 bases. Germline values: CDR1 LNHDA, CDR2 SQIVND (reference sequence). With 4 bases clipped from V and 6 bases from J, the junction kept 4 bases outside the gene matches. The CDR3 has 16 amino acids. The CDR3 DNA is TGTGCCAGTAGTAAAAAGGGACTAGCGGGGGGGGATACGCAGTATTTT. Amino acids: CASSKKGLAGGDTQYF.

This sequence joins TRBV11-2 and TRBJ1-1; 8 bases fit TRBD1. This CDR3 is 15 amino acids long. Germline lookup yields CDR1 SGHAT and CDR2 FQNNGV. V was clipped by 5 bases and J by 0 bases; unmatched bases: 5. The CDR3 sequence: CASSARQGLNTEAFF. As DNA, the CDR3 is TGTGCCAGCAGCGCACGACAGGGGTTGAACACTGAAGCTTTCTTT. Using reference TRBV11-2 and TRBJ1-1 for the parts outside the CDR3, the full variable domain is EAGVAQSPRYKIIEKRQSVAFWCNPISGHATLYWYQQILGQGPKLLIQFQNNGVVDDSQLPKDRFSAERLKGVDSTLKIQPAKLEDSAVYLCASSARQGLNTEAFFGQGTRLTVV.

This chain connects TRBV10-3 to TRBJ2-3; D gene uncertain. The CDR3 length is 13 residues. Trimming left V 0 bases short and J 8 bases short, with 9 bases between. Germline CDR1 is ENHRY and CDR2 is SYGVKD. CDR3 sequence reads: CAISESSSGTQYF. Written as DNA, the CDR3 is TGTGCCATCAGTGAGTCGAGCTCCGGTACGCAGTATTTT.

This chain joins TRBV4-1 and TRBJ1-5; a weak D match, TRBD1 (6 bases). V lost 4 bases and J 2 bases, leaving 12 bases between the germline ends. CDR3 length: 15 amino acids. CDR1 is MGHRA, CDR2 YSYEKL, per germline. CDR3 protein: CASSPGGQGNQPQHF. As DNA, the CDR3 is TGCGCCAGCAGCCCCGGGGGGCAGGGCAATCAGCCCCAGCATTTT.

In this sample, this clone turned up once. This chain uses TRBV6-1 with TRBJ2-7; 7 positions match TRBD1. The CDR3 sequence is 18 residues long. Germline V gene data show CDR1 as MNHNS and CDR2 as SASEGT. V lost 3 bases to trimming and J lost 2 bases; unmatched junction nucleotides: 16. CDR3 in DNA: TGTGCCAGCAGTGATTCGACAATACCGGGACAGAGAACCTACGAGCAGTACTTC. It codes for CASSDSTIPGQRTYEQYF.

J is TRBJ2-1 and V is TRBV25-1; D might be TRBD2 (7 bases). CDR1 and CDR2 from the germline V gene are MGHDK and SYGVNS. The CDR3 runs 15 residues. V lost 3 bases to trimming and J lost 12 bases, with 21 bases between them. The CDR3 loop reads CASSEGRGTKYGQFF. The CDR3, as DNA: TGTGCCAGCAGTGAGGGGAGGGGGACTAAATATGGGCAGTTCTTC.

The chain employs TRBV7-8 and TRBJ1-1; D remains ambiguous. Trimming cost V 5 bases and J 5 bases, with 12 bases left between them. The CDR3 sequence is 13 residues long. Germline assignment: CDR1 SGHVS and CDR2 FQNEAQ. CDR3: CASSAVGSTEAFF. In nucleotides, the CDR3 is TGTGCCAGCAGCGCCGTAGGCTCAACTGAAGCTTTCTTT.

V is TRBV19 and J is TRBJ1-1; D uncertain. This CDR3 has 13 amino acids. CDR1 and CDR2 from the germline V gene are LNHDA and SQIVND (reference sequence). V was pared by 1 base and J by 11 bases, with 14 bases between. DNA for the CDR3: TGTGCCAGTAGTATAGGGTCGGGAAATCGCGCTTTCTTT. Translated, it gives CASSIGSGNRAFF.

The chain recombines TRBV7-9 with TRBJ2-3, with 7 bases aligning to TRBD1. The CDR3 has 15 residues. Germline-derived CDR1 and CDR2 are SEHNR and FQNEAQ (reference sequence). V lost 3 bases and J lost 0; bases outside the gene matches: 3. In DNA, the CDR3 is TGTGCCAGCAGCTTGGGACAGTCTAGCACAGATACGCAGTATTTT. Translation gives CASSLGQSSTDTQYF.